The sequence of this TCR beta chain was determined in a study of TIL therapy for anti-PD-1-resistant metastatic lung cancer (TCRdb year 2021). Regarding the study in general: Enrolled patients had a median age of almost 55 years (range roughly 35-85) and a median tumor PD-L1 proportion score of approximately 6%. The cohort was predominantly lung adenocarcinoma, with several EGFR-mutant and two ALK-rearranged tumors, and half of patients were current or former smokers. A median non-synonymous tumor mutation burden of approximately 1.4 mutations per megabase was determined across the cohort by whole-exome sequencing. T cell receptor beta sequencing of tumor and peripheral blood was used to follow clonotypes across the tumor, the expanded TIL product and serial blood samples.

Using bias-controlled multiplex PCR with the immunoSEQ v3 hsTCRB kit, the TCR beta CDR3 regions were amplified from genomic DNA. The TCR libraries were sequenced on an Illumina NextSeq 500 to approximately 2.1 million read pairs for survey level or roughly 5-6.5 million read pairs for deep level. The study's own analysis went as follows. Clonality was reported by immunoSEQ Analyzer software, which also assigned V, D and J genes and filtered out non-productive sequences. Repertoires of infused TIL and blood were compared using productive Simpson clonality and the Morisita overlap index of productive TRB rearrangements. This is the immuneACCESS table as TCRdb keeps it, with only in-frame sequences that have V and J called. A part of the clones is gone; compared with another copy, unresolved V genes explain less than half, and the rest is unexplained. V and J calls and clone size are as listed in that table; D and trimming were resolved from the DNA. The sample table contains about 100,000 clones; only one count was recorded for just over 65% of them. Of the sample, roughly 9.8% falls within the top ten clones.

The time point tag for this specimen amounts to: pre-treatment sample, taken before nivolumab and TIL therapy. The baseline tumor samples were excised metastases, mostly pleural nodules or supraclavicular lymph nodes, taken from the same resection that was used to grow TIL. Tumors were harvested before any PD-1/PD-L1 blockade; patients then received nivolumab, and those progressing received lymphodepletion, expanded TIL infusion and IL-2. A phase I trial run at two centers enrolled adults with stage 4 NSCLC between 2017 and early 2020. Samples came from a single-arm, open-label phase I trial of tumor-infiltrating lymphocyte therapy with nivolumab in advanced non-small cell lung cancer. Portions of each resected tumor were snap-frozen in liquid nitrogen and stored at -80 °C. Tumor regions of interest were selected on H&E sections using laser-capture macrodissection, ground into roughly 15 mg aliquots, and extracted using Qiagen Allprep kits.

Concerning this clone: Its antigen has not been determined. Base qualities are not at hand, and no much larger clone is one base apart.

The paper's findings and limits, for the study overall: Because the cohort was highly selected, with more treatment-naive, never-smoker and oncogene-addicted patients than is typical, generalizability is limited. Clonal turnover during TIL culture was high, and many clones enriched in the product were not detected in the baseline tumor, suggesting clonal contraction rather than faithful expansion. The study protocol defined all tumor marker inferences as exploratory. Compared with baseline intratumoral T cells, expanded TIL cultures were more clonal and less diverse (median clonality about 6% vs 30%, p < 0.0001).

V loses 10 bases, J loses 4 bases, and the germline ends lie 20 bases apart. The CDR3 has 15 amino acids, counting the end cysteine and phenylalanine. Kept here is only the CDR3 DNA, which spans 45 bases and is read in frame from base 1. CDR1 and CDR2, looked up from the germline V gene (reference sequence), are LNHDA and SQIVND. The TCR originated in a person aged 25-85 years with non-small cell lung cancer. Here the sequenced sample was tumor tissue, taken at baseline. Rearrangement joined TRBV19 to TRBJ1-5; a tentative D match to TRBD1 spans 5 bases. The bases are TGTGCCACCAAGAGGGACCTCGCGGGGAATCAGCCCCAGCATTTT. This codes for CATKRDLAGNQPQHF.